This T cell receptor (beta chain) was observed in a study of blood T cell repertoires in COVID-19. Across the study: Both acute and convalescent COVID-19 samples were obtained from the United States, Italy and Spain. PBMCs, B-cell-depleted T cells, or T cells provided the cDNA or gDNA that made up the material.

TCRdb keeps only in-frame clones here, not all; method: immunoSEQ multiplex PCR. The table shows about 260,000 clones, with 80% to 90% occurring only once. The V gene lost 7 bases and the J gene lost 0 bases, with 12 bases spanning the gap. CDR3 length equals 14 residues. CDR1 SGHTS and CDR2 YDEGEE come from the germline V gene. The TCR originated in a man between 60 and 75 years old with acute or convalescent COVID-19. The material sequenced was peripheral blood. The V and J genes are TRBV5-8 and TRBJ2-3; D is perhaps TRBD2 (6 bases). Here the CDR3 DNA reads TGTGCCAGCGCCATTAGCGGTAGCACAGATACGCAGTATTTT. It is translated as CASAISGSTDTQYF.